The 10 T cell receptor beta chains listed next were all sequenced from one sample in a study of blood T cell repertoires in COVID-19. Only in-frame clones appear in the TCRdb table, and some are missing; sequencing was by immunoSEQ multiplex PCR. The sample has about 210,000 clones, around 82% seen once. Material for sequencing was peripheral blood. Every receptor here comes from a woman in her thirties or forties with active or convalescent COVID-19.

The rearrangement uses TRBV2 and TRBJ1-5; 7 nucleotides line up with TRBD1. Losses at the gene ends were 8 bases for V and 5 bases for J; bases not matched to a gene: 9. The CDR3 has 14 residues. The V gene's germline CDR1 is SNHLY and CDR2 FYNNEI. CDR3 coding DNA: TGTGCCAGCCAGCCAACAGGGGTCCATCAGCCCCAGCATTTT. Translating gives CASQPTGVHQPQHF.

The chain joins TRBV5-6 to TRBJ2-7; possible D gene TRBD2, 5 bases. The V and J ends lost 0 bases and 0 bases respectively, with 19 bases between them. The CDR3 is made up of 18 amino acids. Germline V gene sequence: CDR1 SGHDT, CDR2 YYEEEE. The CDR3 DNA sequence: TGTGCCAGCAGCTTGGTTGCAGGTTCGGCGGGCAACTCCTACGAGCAGTACTTC. Translated: CASSLVAGSAGNSYEQYF.

CDR3 region: CASSLSPGADEQYF. CDR3 sequence (DNA): TGTGCCAGCAGTTTAAGCCCGGGTGCGGACGAGCAGTACTTC. This rearrangement joins TRBV27 to TRBJ2-7, with unresolved D. Trimming pared 2 bases from V and 5 bases from J, leaving 13 bases between. The germline CDR1 and CDR2 sequences are MNHEY and SMNVEV (reference sequence). CDR3 size: 14 residues.

The V call is TRBV4-2, the J call TRBJ2-1; D not resolved. Deletions cut 5 bases from V and 1 base from J, with 18 bases between. The CDR3 is made up of 17 amino acids. CDR1 is LGHNA, CDR2 YNFKEQ, per germline. This CDR3 reads CASSSPPESPSYNEQFF. CDR3 bases: TGTGCCAGCAGCTCCCCGCCGGAGTCCCCGTCCTACAATGAGCAGTTCTTC.

V is TRBV4-1 and J is TRBJ1-1; D is ambiguous. V was clipped by 0 bases and J by 4 bases, with 6 bases between them. The CDR3 consists of 13 residues. Looked up from germline, CDR1 is MGHRA and CDR2 is YSYEKL. The CDR3 DNA is TGCGCCAGCAGCCAAGACCTCGGCACTGAAGCTTTCTTT. It translates to CASSQDLGTEAFF.

This chain connects TRBV2 to TRBJ1-4; 8 positions agree with TRBD1. Germline V CDR1 and CDR2: SNHLY, FYNNEI. V trimming: 7 bases; J trimming: 8 bases; junction bases outside the gene matches: 9. The CDR3 length is 14 residues. For the CDR3, the DNA is TGTGCCAGCAAGGCCGGGACAGGTGGAGAAAAACTGTTTTTT. Its protein product is CASKAGTGGEKLFF. Using reference TRBV2 and TRBJ1-4 for the parts outside the CDR3, the full variable domain is EPEVTQTPSHQVTQMGQEVILRCVPISNHLYFYWYRQILGQKVEFLVSFYNNEISEKSEIFDDQFSVERPDGSNFTLKIRSTKLEDSAMYFCASKAGTGGEKLFFGSGTQLSVL.

This chain joins TRBV15 and TRBJ1-2; maybe TRBD1 (6 bases). The V end lost 6 bases, the J end lost 0 bases, and 11 bases lay between the germline ends. This CDR3 is built from 14 residues. Germline V gene lookup returns CDR1 LNHNV and CDR2 YYDKDF (reference sequence). CDR3 loop: CATSLEGANYGYTF. CDR3 nucleotide sequence: TGTGCCACCAGTTTAGAGGGGGCTAACTATGGCTACACCTTC.

CDR3 loop: CASSRGGAGDTEAFF. DNA of the CDR3: TGTGCCAGCAGCCGCGGGGGGGCTGGGGACACTGAAGCTTTCTTT. The chain joins TRBV7-2 to TRBJ1-1; D may be TRBD1 (6 bases). V lost 5 bases and J lost 3, with 16 bases in between. The CDR3 is 15 residues long. CDR1 and CDR2 from the germline V gene are SGHTA and FQGNSA.

The CDR3 region is CASSLDDRPYRSDTEAFF. The CDR3 DNA reads TGCGCCAGCAGCTTGGATGACAGGCCTTATCGATCCGACACTGAAGCTTTCTTT. This rearrangement joins TRBV5-1 to TRBJ1-1, with a possible D match to TRBD1 (6 bases). CDR1 is SGHRS and CDR2 is YFSETQ in the germline V gene. This CDR3 region has 18 residues. V was clipped by 0 bases and J by 3 bases, with 21 bases between them.

V and J are TRBV4-1 and TRBJ1-2, with 7 bases aligning to TRBD1. CDR1 is MGHRA and CDR2 is YSYEKL in the germline V gene. CDR3 size: 15 residues. V was clipped by 0 bases and J by 4 bases; unmatched bases: 5. The DNA for the CDR3 is TGCGCCAGCAGCCAAGAGAAGACAGGGTCCTATGGCTACACCTTC. This codes for CASSQEKTGSYGYTF.